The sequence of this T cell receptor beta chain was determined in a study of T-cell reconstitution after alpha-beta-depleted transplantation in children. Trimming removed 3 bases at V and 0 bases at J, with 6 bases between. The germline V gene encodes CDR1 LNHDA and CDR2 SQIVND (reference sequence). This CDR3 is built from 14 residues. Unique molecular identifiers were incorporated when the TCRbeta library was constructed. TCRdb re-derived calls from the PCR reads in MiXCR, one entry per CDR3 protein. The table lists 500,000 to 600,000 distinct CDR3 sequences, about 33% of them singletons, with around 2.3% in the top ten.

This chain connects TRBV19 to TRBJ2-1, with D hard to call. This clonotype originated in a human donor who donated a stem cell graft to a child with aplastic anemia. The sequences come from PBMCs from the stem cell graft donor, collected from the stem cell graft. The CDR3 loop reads CASSIGRSYNEQFF. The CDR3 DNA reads TGTGCCAGTAGTATTGGGCGCTCCTACAATGAGCAGTTCTTC.